This T cell receptor beta chain was captured in a study of early T cells in non-severe SARS-CoV-2 infection (dated by TCRdb to the early 2020s). General notes on the study: TCR sequencing used bulk RNA from unsorted whole blood, so alpha and beta chains could not be paired. The full study reports these points: VDJdb matching was skewed toward anti-spike CD8 responses and likely underestimated virus-specific expansions, missing private and CD4 specificities.

The library was obtained by 5' RACE. Sequencing was carried out with a NextSeq 500. To correct for sequencing error and PCR bias, the TCR library protocol tagged individual cDNA molecules with unique molecular identifiers. Sequencing covered both TCR alpha and beta chains, and within each sample the abundances of alpha and beta sequences were tightly co-correlated. Per the authors' processing: Decombinator V4 was used to annotate TCR sequences for V gene, J gene and CDR3. TCRs were defined as expanded if a significant change between any two time points was detected under a Poisson model with p below 0.0001. TCR abundances were normalised to the total number of TCRs sequenced per sample and were expressed as counts per million. MAIT TCRs were defined by TRAV1-2 paired with TRAJ12, TRAJ20 or TRAJ33, and iNKT TCRs by TRAV10 paired with TRAJ18. VDJdb, accessed 1 November 2021, was searched for CMV, EBV and SARS-CoV-2 annotated TCRs, excluding TCRs annotated for multiple antigens. The public reads were quality trimmed at Q25 with fastp and then assembled into clones with MiXCR by TCRdb, keeping productive beta chains. CDR3 protein duplicates are merged, each entry listing the most common genes and DNA. TCRdb assigned the V and J calls; the authors' analysis was not used. For this sample there are about 58,000 distinct CDR3 sequences; about 12% appear just once. The ten largest clones add up to approximately 10% of the sample.

This was a case-control study nested in a cohort of healthcare workers in London, UK, who had nasopharyngeal swab PCR tests and blood samples taken every week. Healthcare workers were recruited between 23 and 31 March 2020, during the week of the UK lockdown, and were followed weekly for up to roughly 15 weeks. V is reduced by 4 bases and J by 1 base, leaving a spacing of 4 bases between them. The germline V gene (reference sequence) sets CDR1 to DFQATT and CDR2 to SNEGSKA. From its cysteine to its phenylalanine, the CDR3 spans 11 amino acids. The sequence is cut down to CDR3 DNA, 33 bases in frame from base 1. This clonotype was observed a handful of times. What this receptor recognizes is not known. Base qualities are not recorded, but no much larger clone differs from it by a single base.

This receptor was taken from an adult who was a healthcare worker with PCR-confirmed SARS-CoV-2 infection or an uninfected control (not recorded which). The chain is encoded by TRBV20-1 joined to TRBJ2-5, with no reliable assignment of the D segment. The sequenced sample consisted of whole blood. The nucleotide sequence reads TGCAGTGCTACCCCCCAAGAGACCCAGTACTTC. This encodes CSATPQETQYF.